Below are 15 T cell receptor beta chains sequenced from a single sample in a study of T-cell reconstitution after alpha-beta-depleted transplantation in children (TCRdb year 2016). Preparation of the library involved PCR. TCRdb shows the sequencer as Illumina HiSeq 2500. TCR libraries were prepared with molecular barcoding, using unique molecular identifiers to normalize TCRbeta repertoire quantification. Starting from the raw public reads, TCRdb applied fastp trimming at Q25, assembled clones with MiXCR and retained in-frame beta chains. Entries that share a CDR3 protein sequence are merged under the most common genes and DNA. In this sample the table shows 75,000 to 90,000 distinct CDR3 sequences, 13% to 15% of which occur a single time. 27% of the sample rests with the top ten. The treatment or condition tag for this specimen amounts to: allogeneic hematopoietic cell transplantation with graft depleted of TCRalphabeta T cells and CD19 B cells.

Sequencing was performed on PBMCs, mostly from graft donor cells, taken 180 days after TCRalphabeta/CD19-depleted stem cell transplant. These receptors originate from a male patient aged 2 to 9 who had a stem cell transplant for acute lymphoblastic leukemia, so the T cells may come from the graft donor.

The sample holds a few counts of this clonotype. This chain joins TRBV29-1 and TRBJ2-4, with D possibly called TRBD1 or TRBD2 (5 bases each). CDR3 size: 13 residues. Germline values: CDR1 SQVTM, CDR2 ANQGSEA. V lost 6 bases to trimming and J lost 0 bases, with 9 bases between them. The DNA of the CDR3 is TGCAGCGTGGGGGACCGAGCCAAAAACATTCAGTACTTC. This sequence encodes CSVGDRAKNIQYF.

Written as DNA, the CDR3 is TGTGCCAGCAGTTACTCGGGGACAGTTTACGAGCAGTACTTC. Its translation: CASSYSGTVYEQYF. This sequence joins TRBV6-5 and TRBJ2-7; 7 bases map to TRBD1. CDR1 MNHEY and CDR2 SVGAGI come from the germline V gene. The CDR3 has 14 amino acids. V trimming: 0 bases; J trimming: 4 bases; junction bases outside the gene matches: 3.

This clonotype came up a few times. This rearrangement joins TRBV5-1 to TRBJ2-2; no reliable D call. Germline V gene data show CDR1 as SGHRS and CDR2 as YFSETQ. The CDR3 has 14 residues. V lost 1 base and J lost 0, with 4 bases in between. In nucleotides, the CDR3 is TGCGCCAGCAGCTTGATGGCGAACACCGGGGAGCTGTTTTTT. Translating it yields CASSLMANTGELFF.

CDR3 bases: TGTGCCAGCAGCAGCACCGAAGGGGCGCGGGGCAATCAGCCCCAGCATTTT. It yields the protein CASSSTEGARGNQPQHF. The rearrangement uses TRBV7-9 and TRBJ1-5; perhaps TRBD1 as D (5 bases). Per germline, CDR1 SEHNR and CDR2 FQNEAQ (reference sequence). CDR3 length equals 17 residues. V was trimmed by 5 bases and J by 2 bases, leaving 19 bases between them.

This clonotype was picked up many times. The J gene is TRBJ2-3, the V gene TRBV27; D possibly corresponds to TRBD2 (6 bases). The CDR3 covers 13 residues. From germline, CDR1 is MNHEY and CDR2 SMNVEV (reference sequence). V was pared by 10 bases and J by 3 bases, with 14 bases between. CDR3 DNA sequence: TGTGCCACCCCGCGACTAGATACAGATACGCAGTATTTT. This codes for CATPRLDTDTQYF.

In its sample, this clonotype was seen a few times. The chain's CDR3 is CASSGLDSYEQYF. The CDR3, as DNA: TGTGCCAGCAGTGGACTAGACTCCTACGAGCAGTACTTC. This chain uses TRBV6-1 with TRBJ2-7; perhaps TRBD2 as D (6 bases). From germline, CDR1 is MNHNS and CDR2 SASEGT. The CDR3 runs to 13 residues. Between the trimmed V and J ends, which lost 4 bases and 0 bases, there was a span of 7 bases.

The chain recombines TRBV10-2 with TRBJ2-5, with 10 bases that match TRBD1. This CDR3 region has 16 residues. Trimming at V came to 4 bases and at J to 4 bases, leaving 9 bases not matched to a gene. Germline V gene sequence: CDR1 WSHSY, CDR2 SAAADI. CDR3: CASSVLGTGAGETQYF. The CDR3 DNA reads as TGCGCCAGCAGTGTTTTAGGGACAGGGGCGGGAGAGACCCAGTACTTC.

This clonotype has a count of ten or more. The V gene is TRBV12-3 or TRBV12-4, the J gene TRBJ1-5, with TRBD1 matching 7 bases. The junction had 8 bases not matched to a gene; V was cut back by 6 bases and J by 3 bases. CDR3 length: 15 amino acids. As DNA, the CDR3 is TGTGCCAGCAGGTTGGAGGGGGCAGTCAATCAGCCCCAGCATTTT. Translated, it gives CASRLEGAVNQPQHF.

This clonotype was observed a few times. The chain combines TRBV4-2 with TRBJ2-1; 9 positions agree with TRBD2. The CDR3 length is 16 residues. V was clipped by 1 base and J by 7 bases; unmatched bases: 8. The germline gives CDR1 LGHNA, CDR2 YNFKEQ. The CDR3 spells CASSQALAGFRNEQFF. The CDR3 DNA follows: TGTGCCAGCAGCCAAGCCCTAGCGGGGTTTAGGAATGAGCAGTTCTTC.

This clonotype appeared many times. The chain joins TRBV5-1 to TRBJ1-1; no firm D call. The CDR3 runs to 17 residues. The germline V gene encodes CDR1 SGHRS and CDR2 YFSETQ. Trimming took 6 bases from V and 0 from J, leaving 21 bases between them. The CDR3 DNA is TGCGCCAGCACAAAGGAGGCAGGAGGATACATGAACACTGAAGCTTTCTTT. This translates into CASTKEAGGYMNTEAFF. The complete variable domain, with remaining parts taken from reference TRBV5-1 and TRBJ1-1, reads KAGVTQTPRYLIKTRGQQVTLSCSPISGHRSVSWYQQTPGQGLQFLFEYFSETQRNKGNFPGRFSGRQFSNSRSEMNVSTLELGDSALYLCASTKEAGGYMNTEAFFGQGTRLTVV.

This clonotype was counted only a few times. The J gene is TRBJ2-3, the V gene TRBV7-2; 8 bases align to TRBD2. The CDR3 sequence is 15 residues long. Trimming cost V 2 bases and J 5 bases; bases outside gene matches: 6. Germline V CDR1 and CDR2: SGHTA, FQGNSA. For the CDR3, the DNA is TGTGCCAGCAGCTTATTTCGAGCGGGGGAAGATACGCAGTATTTT. Translating it yields CASSLFRAGEDTQYF. Using reference TRBV7-2 and TRBJ2-3 for the parts outside the CDR3, the full variable domain is GAGVSQSPSNKVTEKGKDVELRCDPISGHTALYWYRQSLGQGLEFLIYFQGNSAPDKSGLPSDRFSAERTGGSVSTLTIQRTQQEDSAVYLCASSLFRAGEDTQYFGPGTRLTVL.

This chain connects TRBV6-1 to TRBJ2-7; weak D call: TRBD2 (6 bases). Germline CDR1 is MNHNS and CDR2 is SASEGT. This CDR3 is built from 17 residues. Trimming stripped 3 bases from V and 0 bases from J, with 18 bases between. CDR3 nucleotides: TGTGCCAGCAGTGAGGAGGGGCATCCAGGCCCCTCCTACGAGCAGTACTTC. Its translation: CASSEEGHPGPSYEQYF.

V and J are TRBV9 and TRBJ2-5; D may be TRBD1 (6 bases). Germline V CDR1 and CDR2: SGDLS, YYNGEE. The CDR3 covers 15 residues. Trimming pared 0 bases from V and 2 bases from J, leaving 11 bases between. Here the CDR3 reads CASSVEGGPQETQYF. CDR3 coding DNA: TGTGCCAGCAGCGTAGAAGGGGGACCTCAAGAGACCCAGTACTTC.

In its sample, this clonotype was seen a few times. The rearrangement links TRBV10-3 to TRBJ2-7; 13 nucleotides align to TRBD2. Germline CDR1 and CDR2: ENHRY and SYGVKD. The CDR3 is 15 residues long. J gave up 2 bases and V 6 bases, and 4 bases lay outside the gene matches. The CDR3 sequence: CAIRGTSGITYEQYF. CDR3 nucleotides: TGTGCCATCAGGGGGACTAGCGGGATTACCTACGAGCAGTACTTC.

CDR3 sequence: CASKGQLTEAFF. The CDR3 DNA reads as TGTGCCAGTAAGGGACAGCTAACCGAAGCTTTCTTT. The chain is built from TRBV2 and TRBJ1-1, with 7 bases that match TRBD1. Germline loops: CDR1 SNHLY, CDR2 FYNNEI. With V trimmed by 9 bases and J by 8 bases, 9 bases remained unmatched. CDR3 length equals 12 residues.